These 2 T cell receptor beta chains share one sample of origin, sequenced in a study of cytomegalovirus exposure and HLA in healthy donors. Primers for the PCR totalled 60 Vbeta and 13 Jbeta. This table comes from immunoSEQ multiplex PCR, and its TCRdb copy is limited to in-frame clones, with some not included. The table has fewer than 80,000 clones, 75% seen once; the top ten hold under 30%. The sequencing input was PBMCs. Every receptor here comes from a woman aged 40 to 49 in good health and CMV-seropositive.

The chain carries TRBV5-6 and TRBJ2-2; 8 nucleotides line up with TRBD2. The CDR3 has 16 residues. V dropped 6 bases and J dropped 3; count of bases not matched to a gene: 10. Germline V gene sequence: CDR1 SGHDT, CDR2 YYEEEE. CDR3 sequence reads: CASIPGGGRDTGELFF. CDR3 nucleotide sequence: TGTGCCAGCATCCCCGGGGGGGGGAGAGACACCGGGGAGCTGTTTTTT.

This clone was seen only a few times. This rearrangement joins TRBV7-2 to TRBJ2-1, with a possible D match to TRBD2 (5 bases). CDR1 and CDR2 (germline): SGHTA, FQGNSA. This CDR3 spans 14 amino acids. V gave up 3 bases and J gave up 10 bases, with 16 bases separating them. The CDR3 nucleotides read TGTGCCAGCAGCTTTCCACAGCGGACGGGAGAGCAGTTCTTC. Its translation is CASSFPQRTGEQFF.